Listed below are T cell receptor beta chains from one sample, sequenced in a study of cytomegalovirus exposure and HLA in healthy donors. This table comes from immunoSEQ multiplex PCR, and its TCRdb copy is limited to in-frame clones, with some not included. In the table there are roughly 150,000 clones, more than 65% of which are singletons. The specimen was PBMCs. The receptors stem from a man aged 30-40 years in good health and CMV-seropositive. Each CDR3 is given with its conserved first and last residue. Each record gives: V gene, clone size, D gene, J gene, CDR3 DNA, CDR3 protein. The D gene is left open where the match is weak. Only part of the rows carry a size: once, few, many, or a class if the clone is expanded.

TRBV27	NA	TRBD1	TRBJ2-3	TGTGCCAGCAGACCCCGACAGGGGGTCACAGATACGCAGTATTTT	CASRPRQGVTDTQYF
TRBV7-9	NA	TRBD1	TRBJ1-5	TGTGCCAGCAGCTGGGGACAGGGGTCCCAGCATTTT	CASSWGQGSQHF
TRBV6-5	NA	TRBD2	TRBJ2-2	TGTGCCAGCAGTTTGGCTAGCGGTACCGGGGAGCTGTTTTTT	CASSLASGTGELFF
TRBV29-1	NA	NA	TRBJ1-1	TGCAGCTACAGGCGGTTCTCTGAAGCTTTCTTT	CSYRRFSEAFF
TRBV29-1	NA	NA	TRBJ2-2	TGCAGCGTTGGTCTAGCGTCCACCGGGGAGCTGTTTTTT	CSVGLASTGELFF
TRBV4-3	NA	TRBD2	TRBJ2-5	TGCGCCAGCAGCCAAGAGCTGACGGGGGGGCAGGAGACCCAGTACTTC	CASSQELTGGQETQYF
TRBV30	NA	NA	TRBJ2-7	TGTGCCTGGAGCAACAGGGTGGTAGGCGAGCAGTACTTC	CAWSNRVVGEQYF
TRBV30	once	TRBD2	TRBJ2-7	TGTGCCTGGAGTACCGGACTAGCGGGGGGGCGTCTCATCTACGAGCAGTACTTC	CAWSTGLAGGRLIYEQYF
TRBV5-1	NA	NA	TRBJ1-2	TGCGCCAGCAACGGCGGGGGGACTCACTATGGCTACACCTTC	CASNGGGTHYGYTF
TRBV28	once	TRBD1	TRBJ2-5	TGTGCCAGCAGTTTTGGACAGGGGGCTCAAGAGACCCAGTACTTC	CASSFGQGAQETQYF
TRBV9	NA	TRBD2	TRBJ2-1	TGTGCCAGTACTAGCGGTTTGGCCTACAATGAGCAGTTCTTC	CASTSGLAYNEQFF
TRBV4-1	NA	TRBD1	TRBJ1-4	TGCGCCAGCAGCCAAGGAAAGGGGGCGGAGGAAAAACTGTTTTTT	CASSQGKGAEEKLFF
TRBV25-1	NA	TRBD2	TRBJ2-5	TGTGCCAGCGGGACTACACAAGAGACCCAGTACTTC	CASGTTQETQYF
TRBV30	NA	NA	TRBJ2-2	TGTGCCTGGAGCTCGGGAGTTGCCGGGGAGCTGTTTTTT	CAWSSGVAGELFF
TRBV2	NA	NA	TRBJ2-7	TGTGCCAGCAGTGAGGCGGGGAGGCGGAGCTCCTACGAGCAGTACTTC	CASSEAGRRSSYEQYF
TRBV6-6	NA	TRBD1	TRBJ2-1	TGTGCCAGCAGTCCCCGGACAGGGGTAATCGGGGAGCAGTTCTTC	CASSPRTGVIGEQFF
TRBV5-1	NA	TRBD2	TRBJ2-5	TGCGCCAGCAGCTTGAAGCTTAGTCGGGAGGGTCTGGAGACCCAGTACTTC	CASSLKLSREGLETQYF
TRBV14	NA	NA	TRBJ2-2	TGTGCCAGCAGCCAAGGTCTAGCGAAAGGGGCGGGGGAGCTGTTTTTT	CASSQGLAKGAGELFF
TRBV5-8	NA	NA	TRBJ2-5	TGTGCCAGCAGCTTGGGGGACTTGGAGGGGGAGACCCAGTACTTC	CASSLGDLEGETQYF
TRBV18	few	TRBD2	TRBJ2-2	TGTGCCAGCTCACCACTAGCGGGAGACACCGGGGAGCTGTTTTTT	CASSPLAGDTGELFF
TRBV4-3	NA	NA	TRBJ2-3	TGCGCCAGCAGCCAAGAAAAGGACTTTGTCTCAGATACGCAGTATTTT	CASSQEKDFVSDTQYF
TRBV5-1	NA	TRBD1	TRBJ2-7	TGCGCCAGCAGCTTGGGGGGGACAGGGAGCTACGAGCAGTACTTC	CASSLGGTGSYEQYF
TRBV5-4	NA	TRBD2	TRBJ2-6	TGTGCCAGCAGCGACGGGGGGGCGGGTGGGGCCAACGTCCTGACTTTC	CASSDGGAGGANVLTF
TRBV11-2	NA	TRBD1	TRBJ1-2	TGTGCCAGCAGCCCAATACAGGGGGAGATCTTAAATGGCTACACCTTC	CASSPIQGEILNGYTF
TRBV7-8	NA	NA	TRBJ2-3	TGTGCCAGCAGCGCGACAGTCCCACCGACAGATACGCAGTATTTT	CASSATVPPTDTQYF
TRBV5-6	NA	NA	TRBJ2-2	TGTGCCAGCAGCTTTACAGGGAATGGAAGGGCCGGGGAGCTGTTTTTT	CASSFTGNGRAGELFF
TRBV2	once	TRBD2	TRBJ2-3	TGTGCCAGCAGTCGCGGGACTAGTCCAGGGGATACGCAGTATTTT	CASSRGTSPGDTQYF
TRBV12-5	NA	NA	TRBJ2-4	TGTGCTAGTGCCCTGACACTAGCCAAAAACATTCAGTACTTC	CASALTLAKNIQYF
TRBV6-6	NA	NA	TRBJ1-3	TGTGCCAGCAGTTACCTGGGACAAGGGTCTGGAAACACCATATATTTT	CASSYLGQGSGNTIYF
TRBV6-5	NA	NA	TRBJ2-1	TGTGCCAGCAGTTACTCGATTCGGAAGCGTAATGAGCAGTTCTTC	CASSYSIRKRNEQFF
TRBV5-6	few	TRBD1	TRBJ2-3	TGTGCCAGCAGCCCAATTACAGGGGGCCAGCAGTATTTT	CASSPITGGQQYF
TRBV28	NA	NA	TRBJ2-7	TGTGCCAGCACTTACCGGGGGACAGCCTCCTACGAGCAGTACTTC	CASTYRGTASYEQYF
TRBV18	NA	NA	TRBJ1-3	TGTGCCAGCTCACCAGGGCCCTACTCTGGAAACACCATATATTTT	CASSPGPYSGNTIYF
TRBV29-1	once	NA	TRBJ2-1	TGCAGCGTTGAAGATCCTGCGGGCCGCAGTCACAATGAGCAGTTCTTC	CSVEDPAGRSHNEQFF
TRBV7-8	NA	NA	TRBJ1-6	TGTGCCAGCAGCCCCTCAGGGGTTCCCAATTCACCCCTCCACTTT	CASSPSGVPNSPLHF
TRBV14	few	TRBD2	TRBJ2-3	TGTGCCAGCAGCCAAACGACTAGCAAGAGGTCAGATACGCAGTATTTT	CASSQTTSKRSDTQYF
TRBV11-2	NA	NA	TRBJ1-5	TGTGCCAGCAGCTTAGATCGGGATCAGCCCCAGCATTTT	CASSLDRDQPQHF
TRBV5-1	NA	NA	TRBJ2-2	TGCGCCAGCAGCTTCAGGACAACGAACACCGGGGAGCTGTTTTTT	CASSFRTTNTGELFF
TRBV7-6	NA	NA	TRBJ2-7	TGTGCCAGCAGCTTAGGACAGAGTTCGAGCGAGCAGTACTTC	CASSLGQSSSEQYF
TRBV10-3	few	TRBD1	TRBJ2-5	TGTGCCATCAGTGAGACTACCGGGACAGAAGAGACCCAGTACTTC	CAISETTGTEETQYF
TRBV4-1	NA	NA	TRBJ2-7	TGCGCCAGCAGCCAAGTGGCAGGGATGTCCTACGAGCAGTACTTC	CASSQVAGMSYEQYF
TRBV10-3	few	NA	TRBJ1-2	TGTGCCATCAGTGAGGAGGCGCCGTCATCCTATGGCTACACCTTC	CAISEEAPSSYGYTF
TRBV2	NA	TRBD1	TRBJ1-2	TGTGCCAGCATCCAGGACAGGGGAGGAAATGGCTACACCTTC	CASIQDRGGNGYTF
TRBV7-9	NA	TRBD1	TRBJ2-7	TGTGCCAGCAGCTTAAATCCGGGACAGGGATACGAGCAGTACTTC	CASSLNPGQGYEQYF
TRBV6-5	NA	NA	TRBJ1-5	TGTGCCAGCAGTCTCGCCCGACAGGCAGGTCAGCCCCAGCATTTT	CASSLARQAGQPQHF
TRBV6-5	NA	TRBD2	TRBJ2-3	TGTGCCAGCAGTTACGGAGCGGGGAGCACAGATACGCAGTATTTT	CASSYGAGSTDTQYF
TRBV4-1	NA	NA	TRBJ2-7	TGCGCCAGCAGCCAAGCCCCGGCTAGTAGCGCGGCCTACGAGCAGTACTTC	CASSQAPASSAAYEQYF
TRBV5-1	NA	TRBD2	TRBJ2-1	TGCGCCAGCAGCGCCGGGACTAGTCTCTACAATGAGCAGTTCTTC	CASSAGTSLYNEQFF
TRBV19	NA	TRBD1	TRBJ2-1	TGTGCCAGTAGTGCCCAGACCGGGACAGACAATGAGCAGTTCTTC	CASSAQTGTDNEQFF
TRBV7-9	NA	NA	TRBJ1-2	TGTGCCAGCAGTCGGACAGAGGTGTTACATGGCTACACCTTC	CASSRTEVLHGYTF
TRBV6-1	NA	TRBD1	TRBJ2-3	TGTGCCAGCAGTGGTACAGGGGTTTTAGCAGATACGCAGTATTTT	CASSGTGVLADTQYF
TRBV6-6	NA	TRBD2	TRBJ2-3	TGTGCCAGCAAGGGACTAGCGGGGGCGTCAGATACGCAGTATTTT	CASKGLAGASDTQYF
TRBV6-5	NA	TRBD2	TRBJ2-1	TGTGCCAGCAGACAGCGGGAGGGCCGGTACAATGAGCAGTTCTTC	CASRQREGRYNEQFF
TRBV27	NA	TRBD2	TRBJ2-7	TGTGCCAGCAGTTCCCGACTAGCGGGGGTTTCCTACGAGCAGTACTTC	CASSSRLAGVSYEQYF
TRBV14	NA	TRBD1	TRBJ1-1	TGTGCCAGCAGCCCGTGGACAGGGAGGCATCATGAAGCTTTCTTT	CASSPWTGRHHEAFF